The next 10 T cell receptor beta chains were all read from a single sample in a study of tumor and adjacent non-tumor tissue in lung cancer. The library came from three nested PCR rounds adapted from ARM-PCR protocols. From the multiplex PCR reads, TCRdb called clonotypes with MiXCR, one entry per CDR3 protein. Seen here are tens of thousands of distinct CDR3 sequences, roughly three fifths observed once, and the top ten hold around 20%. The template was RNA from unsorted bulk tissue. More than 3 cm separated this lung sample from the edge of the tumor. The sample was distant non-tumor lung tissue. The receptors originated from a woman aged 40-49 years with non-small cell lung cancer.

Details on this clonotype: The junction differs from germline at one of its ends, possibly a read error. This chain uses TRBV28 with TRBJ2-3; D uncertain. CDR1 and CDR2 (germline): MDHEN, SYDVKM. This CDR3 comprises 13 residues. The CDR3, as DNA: TGTGCCAGCAGTGCTGCGAGCACAAATACGCAGTATTTT. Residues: CASSAASTNTQYF.

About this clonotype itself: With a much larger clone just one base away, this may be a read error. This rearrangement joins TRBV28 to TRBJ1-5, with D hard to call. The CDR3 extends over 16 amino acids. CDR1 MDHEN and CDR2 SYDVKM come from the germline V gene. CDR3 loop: CALPPNHPHSDQPQHF. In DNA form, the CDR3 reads TGTGCGCTGCCTCCGAATCATCCACATAGCGATCAGCCCCAGCATTTT.

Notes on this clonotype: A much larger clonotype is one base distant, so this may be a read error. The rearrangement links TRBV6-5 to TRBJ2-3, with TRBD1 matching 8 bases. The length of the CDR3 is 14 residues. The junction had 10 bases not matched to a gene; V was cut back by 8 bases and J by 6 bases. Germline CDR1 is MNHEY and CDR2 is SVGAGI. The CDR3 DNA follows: TGTGCCAGCCACCGGGCAGGGGGCGGGGATACGCAGTATTTT. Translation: CASHRAGGGDTQYF.

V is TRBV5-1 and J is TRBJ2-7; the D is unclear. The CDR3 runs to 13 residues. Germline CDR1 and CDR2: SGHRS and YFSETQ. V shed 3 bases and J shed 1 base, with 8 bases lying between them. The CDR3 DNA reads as TGCGCCAGCAGCTCCCTGACGTCCTACGAGCAGTACTTC. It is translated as CASSSLTSYEQYF.

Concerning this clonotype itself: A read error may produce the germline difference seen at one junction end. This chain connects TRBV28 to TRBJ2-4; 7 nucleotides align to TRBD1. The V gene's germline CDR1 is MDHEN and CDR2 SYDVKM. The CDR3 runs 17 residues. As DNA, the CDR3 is TGTGCCAGCACTTCCTACGTTACAGGGGTGCCCAAAGACATTCAGTACTTC. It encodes CASTSYVTGVPKDIQYF.

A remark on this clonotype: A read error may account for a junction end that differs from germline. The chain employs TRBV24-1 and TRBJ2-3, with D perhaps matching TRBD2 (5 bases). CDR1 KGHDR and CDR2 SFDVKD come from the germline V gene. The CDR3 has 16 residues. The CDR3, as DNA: TGTGCCACCAGTGATTTTGGAGCGGACGGCACAGATACGCGGTATTTT. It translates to CATSDFGADGTDTRYF.

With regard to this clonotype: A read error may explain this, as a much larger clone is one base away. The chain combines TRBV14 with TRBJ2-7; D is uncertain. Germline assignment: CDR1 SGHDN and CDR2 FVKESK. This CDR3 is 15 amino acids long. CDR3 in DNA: TGTACCAGCAGCCATAAAGGGATAAGCTCCTACGAGCAGTACTTC. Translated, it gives CTSSHKGISSYEQYF.

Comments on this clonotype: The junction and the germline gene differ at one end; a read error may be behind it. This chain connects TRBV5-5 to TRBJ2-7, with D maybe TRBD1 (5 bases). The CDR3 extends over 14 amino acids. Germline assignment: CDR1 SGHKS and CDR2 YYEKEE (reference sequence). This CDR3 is CARKPVTDSYEHYF. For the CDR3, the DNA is TGTGCACGCAAGCCCGTGACAGACTCCTACGAGCATTACTTC.

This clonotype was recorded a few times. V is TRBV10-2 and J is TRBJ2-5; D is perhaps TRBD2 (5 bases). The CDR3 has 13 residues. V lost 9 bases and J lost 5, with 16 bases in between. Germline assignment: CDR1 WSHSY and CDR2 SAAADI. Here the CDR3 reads CASSTSLRETQYF. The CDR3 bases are TGCGCCAGTTCTACTAGTCTGAGGGAGACCCAGTACTTC.

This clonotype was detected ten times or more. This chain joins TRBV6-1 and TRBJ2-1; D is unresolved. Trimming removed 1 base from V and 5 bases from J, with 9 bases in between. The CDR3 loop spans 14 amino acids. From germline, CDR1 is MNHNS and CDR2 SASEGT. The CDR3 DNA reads TGTGCCAGCAGTGAAGAGGGCAGGCACAATGAGCAGTTCTTC. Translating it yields CASSEEGRHNEQFF.